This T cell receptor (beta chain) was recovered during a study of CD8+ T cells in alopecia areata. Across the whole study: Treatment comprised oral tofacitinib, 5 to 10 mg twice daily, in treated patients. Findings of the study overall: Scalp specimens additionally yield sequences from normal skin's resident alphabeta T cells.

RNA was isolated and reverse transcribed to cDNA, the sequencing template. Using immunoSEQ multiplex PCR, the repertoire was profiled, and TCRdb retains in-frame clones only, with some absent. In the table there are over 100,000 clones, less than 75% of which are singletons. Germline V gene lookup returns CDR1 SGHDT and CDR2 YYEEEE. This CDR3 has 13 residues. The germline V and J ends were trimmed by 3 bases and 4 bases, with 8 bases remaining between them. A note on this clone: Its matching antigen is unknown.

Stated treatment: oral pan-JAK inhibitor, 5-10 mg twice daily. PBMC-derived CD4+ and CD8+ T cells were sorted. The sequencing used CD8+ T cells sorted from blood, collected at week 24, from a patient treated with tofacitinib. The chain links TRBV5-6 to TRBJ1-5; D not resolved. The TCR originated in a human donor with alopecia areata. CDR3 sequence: CASSSDGNQPQHF. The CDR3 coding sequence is TGTGCCAGCAGCTCCGACGGGAATCAGCCCCAGCATTTT.